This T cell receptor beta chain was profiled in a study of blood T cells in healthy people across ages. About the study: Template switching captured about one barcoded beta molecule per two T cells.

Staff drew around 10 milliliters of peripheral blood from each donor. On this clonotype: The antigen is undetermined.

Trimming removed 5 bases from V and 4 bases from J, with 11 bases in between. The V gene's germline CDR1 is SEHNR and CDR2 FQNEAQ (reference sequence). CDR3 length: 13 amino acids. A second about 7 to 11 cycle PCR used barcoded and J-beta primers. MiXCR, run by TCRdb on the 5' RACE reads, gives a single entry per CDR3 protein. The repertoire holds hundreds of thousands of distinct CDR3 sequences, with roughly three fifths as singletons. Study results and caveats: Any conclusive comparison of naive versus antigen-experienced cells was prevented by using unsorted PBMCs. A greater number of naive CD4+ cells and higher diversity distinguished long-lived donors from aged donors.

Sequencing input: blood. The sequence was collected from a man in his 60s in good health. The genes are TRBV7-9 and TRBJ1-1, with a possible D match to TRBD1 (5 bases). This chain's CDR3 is CASSGTLSTEAFF. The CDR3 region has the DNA TGTGCCAGCAGCGGGACCCTGAGCACTGAAGCTTTCTTT.